A selection of T cell receptor beta chains follows, all from one sample in a study of tumor-infiltrating lymphocytes in primary liver carcinoma. In TCRdb, the multiplex PCR reads were re-called with MiXCR into one record per CDR3 protein. Here the sample spans roughly 100,000 distinct CDR3 sequences, roughly four fifths being singletons. The sequenced material came from liver tumor tissue from sampling region 3. The receptors here all came from a man in his forties with primary liver carcinoma and hepatitis B virus infection. Both conserved end residues are part of each CDR3.

V gene: TRBV5-4; CDR3 protein: CASSGPELAGFANSGELFF
V gene: TRBV12-3/TRBV12-4; CDR3 protein: CASSYQNRGKGYTF
V gene: TRBV6-1; CDR3 protein: CASIRGRALAETQYF
V gene: TRBV29-1; CDR3 protein: CSSEGSGSADTQYF
V gene: TRBV10-3; CDR3 protein: CAIRESAVSENTIYF
V gene: TRBV6-2/TRBV6-3; CDR3 protein: CASSLRDRIYEQYF
V gene: TRBV6-2/TRBV6-3; CDR3 protein: CASSYQGGRIEALF
V gene: TRBV12-3/TRBV12-4; CDR3 protein: CAGSSRTSGVTDTQYF
V gene: TRBV12-3/TRBV12-4; CDR3 protein: CASSLTTEASF
V gene: TRBV6-2/TRBV6-3; CDR3 protein: CASRTGRDGKNIQYF
V gene: TRBV12-3/TRBV12-4; CDR3 protein: CASSVGDQETQIF
V gene: TRBV7-9; CDR3 protein: CASSLLAGYGDTQYF
V gene: TRBV5-6; CDR3 protein: CASSMPPYEQYF
V gene: TRBV5-5; CDR3 protein: CASSLEWRDGEKPFF
V gene: TRBV25-1; CDR3 protein: CASSERDMLQPQHF
V gene: TRBV6-2/TRBV6-3; CDR3 protein: CASSYPHQETQYF
V gene: TRBV24-1; CDR3 protein: CVTSGGGNSYNEQFF
V gene: TRBV6-5; CDR3 protein: CASNPGLTGTDTQFF
V gene: TRBV29-1; CDR3 protein: CNVLRTAVKGEQFF
V gene: TRBV6-1; CDR3 protein: CASRDRLGTSGNEQFF
V gene: TRBV11-1; CDR3 protein: CASNSLRDSSYEQYF
V gene: TRBV4-1; CDR3 protein: CARSQVGPAGFTDYNEQFF
V gene: TRBV6-1; CDR3 protein: CASSASTSGSYEQYF
V gene: TRBV28; CDR3 protein: CASSRGSGLFEQYF
V gene: TRBV5-6; CDR3 protein: CASSVETVRVEQFF
V gene: TRBV12-3/TRBV12-4; CDR3 protein: CTSIPREDLFTQYF
V gene: TRBV29-1; CDR3 protein: CSAGIGGDTEACF
V gene: TRBV29-1; CDR3 protein: CSLEWAQENQYF
V gene: TRBV11-2; CDR3 protein: CANSFKGGNEQFF
V gene: TRBV11-1; CDR3 protein: CASSFAWTSGTKNIQYF
V gene: TRBV5-6; CDR3 protein: CASSHNYRDPNCSYTF